These T cell receptor beta chains were read from a single sample in a study of blood T cell repertoires in COVID-19. Generated by immunoSEQ multiplex PCR, the TCRdb table keeps only in-frame clones and is missing some. In the table there are about 400,000 clones, around 90% of which are singletons. Sequencing input: peripheral blood. These receptors originate from a man aged 40-49 years with acute or convalescent COVID-19. Both conserved end residues are part of each CDR3. A D gene is named only where the DNA matches it firmly. Not every row has a clone size; where given, it reads once, few, many or a size class.

J gene,V gene,CDR3 length,clone size,D gene,CDR3 protein,CDR3 DNA
TRBJ2-1,TRBV10-3,16,.,TRBD2,CAISETGTSGGNEQFF,TGTGCCATCAGTGAGACCGGGACTAGCGGTGGGAATGAGCAGTTCTTC
TRBJ1-1,TRBV7-2,15,.,.,CASSLYGGGNTEAFF,TGTGCCAGCAGCCTCTACGGAGGAGGGAACACTGAAGCTTTCTTT
TRBJ1-6,TRBV19,12,.,.,CASNVGGSPLHF,TGTGCCAGTAACGTGGGGGGTTCACCCCTCCACTTT
TRBJ1-1,TRBV5-5,19,.,.,CASSQGPGLLRFMNTEAFF,TGTGCCAGCAGCCAGGGGCCGGGGCTCTTGCGATTTATGAACACTGAAGCTTTCTTT
TRBJ2-5,TRBV12-5,13,.,.,CASGLIGGETQYF,TGTGCTAGTGGTTTAATTGGCGGGGAGACCCAGTACTTC
TRBJ2-7,TRBV19,13,.,.,CASSRSPQGEQYF,TGTGCCAGTAGTCGGTCGCCTCAGGGGGAGCAGTACTTC
TRBJ2-7,TRBV27,15,.,.,CASSSPWRGGYEQYF,TGTGCCAGCAGTTCCCCTTGGAGGGGCGGCTACGAGCAGTACTTC
TRBJ1-3,TRBV7-6,15,.,.,CASSLVVGGGNTIYF,TGTGCCAGCAGCTTAGTGGTCGGGGGTGGAAACACCATATATTTT
TRBJ1-5,TRBV5-1,13,.,.,CASSLSGNQPQHF,TGCGCCAGCAGCTTGTCAGGCAATCAGCCCCAGCATTTT
TRBJ2-5,TRBV5-5,14,.,TRBD2,CASSLLGEGETQYF,TGTGCCAGCAGCTTGTTGGGGGAGGGGGAGACCCAGTACTTC
TRBJ1-6,TRBV6-6,14,.,.,CASSYGQSSPSLHF,TGTGCCAGCAGTTACGGGCAGTCATCACCGAGCCTCCACTTT
TRBJ1-2,TRBV19,13,few,.,CASSIDAVSRYTF,TGTGCCAGTAGTATAGATGCCGTGAGTCGCTACACCTTC
TRBJ2-1,TRBV27,14,.,.,CASSFRWQDIEQFF,TGTGCCAGCAGTTTCCGATGGCAGGACATTGAGCAGTTCTTC
TRBJ2-1,TRBV5-4,16,.,.,CASSLWPPVRYNEQFF,TGTGCCAGCAGCTTGTGGCCTCCCGTACGCTACAATGAGCAGTTCTTC
TRBJ1-1,TRBV7-9,15,.,TRBD1,CASRLSGQGNTEAFF,TGTGCCAGCAGGCTATCGGGACAGGGGAACACTGAAGCTTTCTTT
TRBJ2-7,TRBV28,11,.,TRBD2,CGAGGWYEQYF,TGTGGTGCGGGGGGGTGGTACGAGCAGTACTTC
TRBJ2-7,TRBV27,13,.,TRBD2,CASSQRTSGSQYF,TGTGCCAGCAGTCAACGGACTAGCGGGTCCCAGTACTTC
TRBJ1-2,TRBV18,15,.,.,CASSPSGRTNYGYTF,TGTGCCAGCTCACCGAGCGGACGGACGAACTATGGCTACACCTTC
TRBJ1-1,TRBV7-9,12,once,.,CASSQGITEAFF,TGTGCCAGCAGCCAGGGGATCACTGAAGCTTTCTTT
TRBJ1-1,TRBV9,16,.,TRBD1,CASSNTGGPSNTEAFF,TGTGCCAGCAGCAACACAGGGGGCCCGTCGAACACTGAAGCTTTCTTT
TRBJ1-5,TRBV5-1,15,.,.,CASSLEGRNLQPQHF,TGCGCCAGCAGCTTGGAAGGCAGGAATTTACAGCCCCAGCATTTT
TRBJ2-7,TRBV7-9,15,.,TRBD2,CASSLLSGRAEEQYF,TGTGCCAGCAGCTTATTAAGCGGGAGGGCGGAAGAGCAGTACTTC
TRBJ1-2,TRBV10-2,13,.,TRBD1,CASVTGNADGYTF,TGCGCCAGTGTGACAGGGAATGCGGATGGCTACACCTTC
TRBJ1-1,TRBV5-1,13,.,.,CASSLSVNTEAFF,TGCGCCAGCAGCTTGTCGGTGAACACTGAAGCTTTCTTT
TRBJ2-7,TRBV3-1/TRBV3-2,14,.,TRBD1,CASSQWDSGYEQYF,TGTGCCAGCAGCCAATGGGACAGCGGCTACGAGCAGTACTTC
TRBJ1-1,TRBV30,16,once,.,CAWSPWGGEHHTEAFF,TGTGCCTGGAGTCCTTGGGGAGGGGAACATCACACTGAAGCTTTCTTT
TRBJ1-2,TRBV18,13,.,.,CASSPSLDSSNTF,TGTGCCAGCTCACCTTCCTTGGACAGTAGCAACACCTTC
TRBJ2-5,TRBV3-1/TRBV3-2,14,.,TRBD1,CASRTGARSETQYF,TGTGCCAGCCGGACAGGGGCTCGGAGTGAGACCCAGTACTTC
TRBJ1-2,TRBV9,15,.,.,CASSVGRTSGYGYTF,TGTGCCAGCAGCGTTGGAAGAACCTCGGGCTATGGCTACACCTTC
TRBJ2-4,TRBV2,13,.,.,CASSTGTGNIQYF,TGTGCCAGCAGTACAGGGACGGGAAACATTCAGTACTTC
TRBJ2-2,TRBV28,16,.,TRBD1,CASSSLRGRNTGELFF,TGTGCCAGCAGTTCCTTAAGGGGGCGTAACACCGGGGAGCTGTTTTTT
TRBJ1-5,TRBV2,11,.,.,CASSDGQPQHF,TGTGCCAGCAGTGACGGGCAGCCCCAGCATTTT
TRBJ1-1,TRBV7-6,14,once,.,CASSLGGTNTEAFF,TGTGCCAGCAGCTTAGGCGGGACCAACACTGAAGCTTTCTTT
TRBJ2-1,TRBV6-2/TRBV6-3,12,.,.,CASSYSLDEQFF,TGTGCCAGCAGTTACTCCCTCGATGAGCAGTTCTTC
TRBJ2-1,TRBV19,15,few,TRBD2,CASRLLAGGANEQFF,TGTGCCAGTAGGCTACTAGCGGGAGGAGCGAATGAGCAGTTCTTC
TRBJ1-2,TRBV7-9,13,.,.,CASSLSGLMGYTF,TGTGCCAGCAGCTTATCCGGACTCATGGGCTACACCTTC
TRBJ1-5,TRBV28,16,.,.,CASSLYRGSSNQPQHF,TGTGCCAGCAGTTTATATCGGGGAAGTAGCAATCAGCCCCAGCATTTT
TRBJ1-1,TRBV6-2/TRBV6-3,15,.,.,CASSLTRVANTEAFF,TGTGCCAGCAGTCTTACCAGGGTAGCAAACACTGAAGCTTTCTTT
TRBJ2-2,TRBV11-3,17,.,.,CASSLTQEGPNTGELFF,TGTGCCAGCAGCTTAACTCAGGAGGGGCCGAACACCGGGGAGCTGTTTTTT
TRBJ2-1,TRBV4-1,14,.,TRBD2,CASSQTGTSFEQFF,TGCGCCAGCAGCCAAACCGGGACTAGCTTTGAGCAGTTCTTC
TRBJ2-1,TRBV27,14,once,.,CATQQKSLYNEQFF,TGTGCCACTCAACAGAAATCCCTCTACAATGAGCAGTTCTTC
TRBJ1-2,TRBV10-3,11,.,.,CAIRLSNGYTF,TGTGCCATCAGGCTCAGTAATGGCTACACCTTC
TRBJ2-3,TRBV19,14,once,TRBD2,CATAGLAGTDTQYF,TGTGCCACTGCCGGACTAGCGGGCACAGATACGCAGTATTTT
TRBJ1-1,TRBV5-4,13,.,.,CASSLATNTEAFF,TGTGCCAGCAGCTTGGCGACAAACACTGAAGCTTTCTTT
TRBJ2-2,TRBV7-9,15,once,.,CASTHSETNTGELFF,TGTGCCAGTACCCATAGCGAAACGAACACCGGGGAGCTGTTTTTT
TRBJ1-1,TRBV15,14,.,.,CATSHWGGGRQAFF,TGTGCCACCAGCCACTGGGGCGGGGGACGACAAGCTTTCTTT
TRBJ2-5,TRBV3-1/TRBV3-2,15,.,TRBD2,CAAAGPGGGQETQYF,TGTGCCGCTGCAGGACCCGGCGGGGGCCAAGAGACCCAGTACTTC
TRBJ2-7,TRBV9,13,few,.,CASSPSFQGEQYF,TGTGCCAGCAGCCCTAGCTTCCAAGGAGAGCAGTACTTC
TRBJ1-2,TRBV12-3/TRBV12-4,13,.,.,CASSLTPNRGYTF,TGTGCCAGCAGCCTCACACCAAACCGTGGCTACACCTTC
TRBJ1-6,TRBV4-3,15,.,.,CASSQEGQGNSPLHF,TGCGCCAGCAGCCAAGAGGGGCAGGGGAATTCACCCCTCCACTTT
TRBJ2-7,TRBV2,15,.,TRBD2,CASRESSGSSYEQYF,TGTGCCAGCAGAGAGAGCAGCGGGAGCTCCTACGAGCAGTACTTC
TRBJ2-7,TRBV7-3,14,.,.,CASSLGAGPYEQYF,TGTGCCAGCAGCTTAGGAGCGGGTCCCTACGAGCAGTACTTC